These 31 T cell receptor beta chains came from one sample sequenced in a study of cytomegalovirus exposure and HLA in healthy donors. PCR primers comprised 60 Vbeta and 13 Jbeta primers. TCRdb's table, derived via immunoSEQ multiplex PCR, lists solely in-frame clones and lacks some. The sample includes some 90,000 clones, about four fifths of them seen just once. Sequencing used PBMCs. The receptors derive from a man aged 45 to 65 in good health and CMV-seropositive.

This chain links TRBV11-2 with TRBJ2-1, with 7 bases identical to TRBD1. Germline-derived CDR1 and CDR2 are SGHAT and FQNNGV. V lost 8 bases and J lost 2; bases outside the gene matches: 6. The CDR3 has 14 amino acids. Here the CDR3 DNA reads TGTGCCAGCGGTTACAGGGGAGCCTACAATGAGCAGTTCTTC. Protein: CASGYRGAYNEQFF.

The J gene is TRBJ1-1, the V gene TRBV27, with 8 bases matching TRBD1. Germline CDR1 and CDR2: MNHEY and SMNVEV (reference sequence). The CDR3 sequence is 14 residues long. J was trimmed by 1 base and V by 5 bases; bases with no gene match: 3. This CDR3 reads CASSTQGANTEAFF. As DNA, the CDR3 is TGTGCCAGCAGTACCCAGGGGGCGAACACTGAAGCTTTCTTT.

This sequence joins TRBV19 and TRBJ2-7; TRBD2 agrees at 14 bases. The junction had 16 bases not matched to a gene; V was cut back by 5 bases and J by 4 bases. Germline assignment: CDR1 LNHDA and CDR2 SQIVND (reference sequence). The CDR3 extends over 19 amino acids. CDR3 loop: CASSSHDGTSGRGGYEQYF. The CDR3 DNA reads as TGTGCCAGTAGTTCCCACGACGGGACTAGCGGGAGAGGGGGGTACGAGCAGTACTTC.

The V and J genes are TRBV2 and TRBJ1-4; D unresolved. The CDR3 has 15 amino acids. V was trimmed by 7 bases and J by 1 base, leaving 13 bases between them. The germline CDR1 and CDR2 sequences are SNHLY and FYNNEI. The CDR3 loop reads CASKVLGRTNEKLFF. The CDR3 DNA is TGTGCCAGCAAGGTCCTGGGCCGAACTAATGAAAAACTGTTTTTT.

The V and J genes are TRBV27 and TRBJ2-2; 8 bases match TRBD1. With V trimmed by 0 bases and J by 5 bases, 8 bases remained unmatched. The CDR3 totals 17 residues. Germline CDR1 reads MNHEY; CDR2 reads SMNVEV (reference sequence). This CDR3 is CASSLSGQGLGTGELFF. CDR3 in DNA: TGTGCCAGCAGTTTATCCGGACAGGGCTTGGGAACCGGGGAGCTGTTTTTT.

This chain connects TRBV30 to TRBJ1-2; D gene ambiguous. The CDR3 length is 11 residues. Germline V gene sequence: CDR1 GTSNPN, CDR2 SVGIG (reference sequence). The germline V and J ends were trimmed by 0 bases and 5 bases, with 4 bases remaining between them. DNA for the CDR3: TGTGCCTGGAGTGTACAATATGGCTACACCTTC. It encodes CAWSVQYGYTF. Combining the CDR3 with reference TRBV30 and TRBJ1-2 gives the whole variable domain SQTIHQWPATLVQPVGSPLSLECTVEGTSNPNLYWYRQAAGRGLQLLFYSVGIGQISSEVPQNLSASRPQDRQFILSSKKLLLSDSGFYLCAWSVQYGYTFGSGTRLTVV.

The J gene is TRBJ2-1, the V gene TRBV11-3, with D perhaps matching TRBD1 (6 bases). CDR3 length: 15 residues. V shed 2 bases and J shed 2 bases, with 10 bases lying between them. Germline assignment: CDR1 SGHNT and CDR2 YENEEA. The CDR3 is CASSLSGAPYNEQFF. The DNA for the CDR3 is TGTGCCAGCAGCTTATCAGGGGCCCCCTACAATGAGCAGTTCTTC.

The chain links TRBV7-9 to TRBJ2-7; TRBD1 aligns across 7 bases. This CDR3 is built from 16 residues. Germline CDR1 and CDR2: SEHNR and FQNEAQ (reference sequence). V was clipped by 5 bases and J by 0 bases; unmatched bases: 10. CDR3 bases: TGTGCCAGCAGCCACCCAGGGGGACAGTACTCCTACGAGCAGTACTTC. It is translated as CASSHPGGQYSYEQYF.

This clone turned up a few times. A read error may produce the germline difference seen at one junction end. V and J are TRBV5-4 and TRBJ2-1, with TRBD2 matching over 15 bases. CDR1 and CDR2 from the germline V gene are SGHNT and YYREEE (reference sequence). This CDR3 spans 18 amino acids. The CDR3 is CASSQPGLAGGTYNEQFF. The CDR3, as DNA: TGCGCCAGCAGCCAACCGGGACTAGCGGGAGGCACCTACAATGAGCAGTTCTTC. The full variable domain, its missing parts supplied by reference TRBV5-4 and TRBJ2-1, is ETGVTQSPTHLIKTRGQQVTLRCSSQSGHNTVSWYQQALGQGPQFIFQYYREEENGRGNFPPRFSGLQFPNYSSELNVNALELDDSALYLCASSQPGLAGGTYNEQFFGPGTRLTVL.

This chain's CDR3 is CASSPQGNRVYEQYF. CDR3 in DNA: TGTGCCAGCAGCCCCCAGGGGAACAGAGTCTACGAGCAGTACTTC. The rearrangement joins TRBV7-2 to TRBJ2-7, with D perhaps matching TRBD1 (6 bases). Per germline, CDR1 SGHTA and CDR2 FQGNSA. V was clipped by 5 bases and J by 3 bases, with 17 bases between them. CDR3 length equals 15 residues.

Remarks on this clone: The junction does not match germline at one end; this may be a read error. The gene calls are TRBV7-9 and TRBJ2-3, with TRBD2 identical over 7 bases. Germline V lookup: CDR1 SEHNR, CDR2 FQNEAQ (reference sequence). CDR3 length: 19 residues. The CDR3 region has the DNA TGTTCCAGCAGCTTAGACCACTTCTTGGCGGGAGCGGGCACAGATACGCAGTATTTT. This codes for CSSSLDHFLAGAGTDTQYF. The full variable domain, rest sourced from reference TRBV7-9 and TRBJ2-3, is DTGVSQNPRHKITKRGQNVTFRCDPISEHNRLYWYRQTLGQGPEFLTYFQNEAQLEKSRLLSDRFSAERPKGSFSTLEIQRTEQGDSAMYLCSSSLDHFLAGAGTDTQYFGPGTRLTVL.

CDR3 sequence: CAWQPGLAGPNEQFF. In DNA, the CDR3 is TGTGCCTGGCAGCCGGGACTAGCGGGACCGAATGAGCAGTTCTTC. The chain couples TRBV30 to TRBJ2-1, with 13 bases matching TRBD2. The CDR3 spans 15 residues. The germline CDR1 and CDR2 sequences are GTSNPN and SVGIG (reference sequence). V was pared by 5 bases and J by 7 bases, with 8 bases of the junction left unmatched.

J is TRBJ2-7 and V is TRBV7-9, with 9 nucleotides matching TRBD2. CDR3 length equals 15 residues. Germline V gives CDR1 SEHNR, CDR2 FQNEAQ (reference sequence). Unmatched junction bases numbered 7, after V lost 5 bases and J lost 2 bases. CDR3 DNA sequence: TGTGCCAGCAGCAAGGCTAGCGGGGAAACCTACGAGCAGTACTTC. Protein: CASSKASGETYEQYF.

This clone was counted a single time. The chain joins TRBV30 to TRBJ1-2, with TRBD1 matching 7 bases. The germline CDR1 and CDR2 sequences are GTSNPN and SVGIG (reference sequence). V lost 1 base to trimming and J lost 8 bases; unmatched junction nucleotides: 7. The CDR3 spans 13 residues. This CDR3 reads CAWSDRGAGGYTF. The CDR3 region has the DNA TGTGCCTGGAGTGACAGGGGAGCTGGCGGCTACACCTTC.

This clone has only one observation. The chain has TRBV18 and TRBJ1-5; tentative D call: TRBD1 (5 bases). Germline values: CDR1 KGHSH, CDR2 LQKENI. This CDR3 spans 13 amino acids. V shed 2 bases and J shed 5 bases, with 7 bases lying between them. The CDR3 DNA reads TGTGCCAGCTCACCAGGGGGGGATCAGCCCCAGCATTTT. It specifies CASSPGGDQPQHF.

This chain uses TRBV7-3 with TRBJ2-1; 8 bases are shared with TRBD2. The CDR3 loop spans 16 amino acids. After removal of 5 bases from V and 0 bases from J, the junction contained 6 bases not matched to a gene. CDR1 and CDR2 from the germline V gene are SGHTA and FQGTGA. DNA of the CDR3: TGTGCCAGCAGCGAAATAGCGGGAAGCTCCTACAATGAGCAGTTCTTC. Its translation is CASSEIAGSSYNEQFF. The variable domain in full, completed from reference TRBV7-3 and TRBJ2-1, reads GAGVSQTPSNKVTEKGKYVELRCDPISGHTALYWYRQSLGQGPEFLIYFQGTGAADDSGLPNDRFFAVRPEGSVSTLKIQRTERGDSAVYLCASSEIAGSSYNEQFFGPGTRLTVL.

In its sample, this clone was seen once. J is TRBJ1-1 and V is TRBV5-1; TRBD1 is a possible D gene (6 bases). V lost 4 bases, J lost 3 bases, and 13 bases lay in between. This CDR3 is built from 14 residues. From germline, CDR1 is SGHRS and CDR2 YFSETQ. CDR3 loop: CASSPTTGDTEAFF. DNA for the CDR3: TGCGCCAGCAGCCCCACGACAGGAGACACTGAAGCTTTCTTT. Supplemented by reference TRBV5-1 and TRBJ1-1, the full variable domain reads KAGVTQTPRYLIKTRGQQVTLSCSPISGHRSVSWYQQTPGQGLQFLFEYFSETQRNKGNFPGRFSGRQFSNSRSEMNVSTLELGDSALYLCASSPTTGDTEAFFGQGTRLTVV.

V usage is TRBV5-1 and J usage is TRBJ1-2; D uncertain. CDR1 is SGHRS and CDR2 is YFSETQ in the germline V gene. The V gene lost 0 bases and the J gene lost 5 bases, with 11 bases spanning the gap. There are 14 residues in the CDR3. The CDR3 region has the DNA TGCGCCAGCAGCTTGGAATTAGGCGGTTATGGCTACACCTTC. It is translated as CASSLELGGYGYTF.

The chain carries TRBV6-6 and TRBJ2-7; 10 positions match TRBD2. Germline V gene lookup returns CDR1 MNHNY and CDR2 SVGAGI (reference sequence). The CDR3 is made up of 13 amino acids. J gave up 7 bases and V 8 bases, and 8 bases lay outside the gene matches. The CDR3 loop reads CASGLSGRWEQYF. The CDR3 DNA reads TGTGCCAGCGGTCTTAGCGGGAGGTGGGAGCAGTACTTC.

The V and J genes are TRBV9 and TRBJ2-3; unclear D gene. The germline V gene encodes CDR1 SGDLS and CDR2 YYNGEE. The CDR3 totals 12 residues. V lost 0 bases, J lost 8 bases, and 7 bases lay in between. The CDR3 is CASSVDSGTQYF. In nucleotides, the CDR3 is TGTGCCAGCAGCGTAGATTCCGGTACGCAGTATTTT. The variable domain in full, with the rest retrieved from reference TRBV9 and TRBJ2-3, is DSGVTQTPKHLITATGQRVTLRCSPRSGDLSVYWYQQSLDQGLQFLIQYYNGEERAKGNILERFSAQQFPDLHSELNLSSLELGDSALYFCASSVDSGTQYFGPGTRLTVL.

The chain is built from TRBV5-1 and TRBJ2-3; 9 positions match TRBD2. CDR3 size: 14 residues. The junction had 4 bases not matched to a gene; V was cut back by 0 bases and J by 8 bases. Per the germline V gene, CDR1 is SGHRS and CDR2 is YFSETQ. CDR3 in DNA: TGCGCCAGCAGCTTGGGTAGCGGGAGCGGTACGCAGTATTTT. Its protein product is CASSLGSGSGTQYF.

The V call is TRBV5-4, the J call TRBJ2-6; possibly TRBD1 for D (5 bases). V lost 0 bases to trimming and J lost 1 base, with 5 bases between them. Germline V gene sequence: CDR1 SGHNT, CDR2 YYREEE (reference sequence). The CDR3 consists of 15 residues. This CDR3 reads CASSLAGSGANVLTF. Here the CDR3 DNA reads TGTGCCAGCAGCTTGGCAGGGTCTGGGGCCAACGTCCTGACTTTC.

This chain uses TRBV6-5 with TRBJ2-3, with D possibly TRBD2 on 5 matching bases. V was shortened by 9 bases and J by 0 bases, with 10 bases between the two germline ends. This CDR3 is 13 amino acids long. CDR1 and CDR2 from the germline V gene are MNHEY and SVGAGI. Here the CDR3 DNA reads TGTGCCAGTGGACGGACTAGCACAGATACGCAGTATTTT. It specifies CASGRTSTDTQYF.

This clone was detected only a few times. This sequence joins TRBV9 and TRBJ1-4; D is ambiguous. V was shortened by 4 bases and J by 1 base, with 14 bases between the two germline ends. CDR3 length equals 16 residues. Germline values: CDR1 SGDLS, CDR2 YYNGEE. CDR3 in amino acids: CASSPPGLGTNEKLFF. CDR3 nucleotide sequence: TGTGCCAGCAGCCCGCCGGGGTTGGGAACTAATGAAAAACTGTTTTTT. The full variable domain, with the rest looked up from reference TRBV9 and TRBJ1-4, is DSGVTQTPKHLITATGQRVTLRCSPRSGDLSVYWYQQSLDQGLQFLIQYYNGEERAKGNILERFSAQQFPDLHSELNLSSLELGDSALYFCASSPPGLGTNEKLFFGSGTQLSVL.

Details on this clone: Sequence at one end of the junction differs from germline and may be a read error. The rearrangement joins TRBV2 to TRBJ2-6; D might be TRBD1 (6 bases). CDR1 is SNHLY, CDR2 FYNNEI, per germline. The CDR3 is 16 residues long. Written as DNA, the CDR3 is TGTGCCAGCAGTCCCAGGGGAAACGCTGGGGCCAACGGCCTGACTTTC. This codes for CASSPRGNAGANGLTF.

The chain combines TRBV5-4 with TRBJ2-7; D is unresolved. CDR1 is SGHNT, CDR2 YYREEE, per germline (reference sequence). This CDR3 is built from 15 residues. Trimming took 4 bases from V and 3 from J, leaving 17 bases between them. CDR3 sequence reads: CASSKAPVGDYEQYF. Written as DNA, the CDR3 is TGTGCCAGCAGCAAGGCCCCGGTCGGAGACTACGAGCAGTACTTC.

The count of this clone is one. The chain carries TRBV19 and TRBJ2-1; TRBD2 matches at 13 bases. The CDR3 is 15 amino acids. J lost 1 base, V lost 8 bases, and 2 bases had no gene match. Germline CDR1 LNHDA, CDR2 SQIVND (reference sequence). The CDR3 bases are TGTGCCAGTGGGACTAGCGGGGATTCCTACAATGAGCAGTTCTTC. Translated, it gives CASGTSGDSYNEQFF.

The chain employs TRBV18 and TRBJ1-2; possibly TRBD1 for D (6 bases). The CDR3 loop spans 14 amino acids. Germline V gives CDR1 KGHSH, CDR2 LQKENI. The germline V and J ends were trimmed by 2 bases and 3 bases, with 10 bases remaining between them. The CDR3 loop is CASSPYAGDYGYTF. As DNA, the CDR3 is TGTGCCAGCTCACCATATGCAGGGGACTATGGCTACACCTTC.

The chain carries TRBV6-5 and TRBJ1-1, with D possibly being TRBD1 (5 bases). The CDR3 totals 15 residues. The ends were cut back, 0 bases at V and 1 base at J, with 9 bases in the middle. The germline V gene has CDR1 MNHEY and CDR2 SVGAGI. The CDR3, as DNA: TGTGCCAGCAGTTACTCTAGCAGGGAGAACACTGAAGCTTTCTTT. As protein: CASSYSSRENTEAFF.

The chain joins TRBV5-1 to TRBJ1-4, with D unclear. The CDR3 has 15 amino acids. Germline assignment: CDR1 SGHRS and CDR2 YFSETQ. Between the trimmed V and J ends, which lost 3 bases and 4 bases, there was a span of 13 bases. The CDR3 loop is CASSSWGADNEKLFF. CDR3 in DNA: TGCGCCAGCAGCTCCTGGGGAGCGGATAATGAAAAACTGTTTTTT.

The chain uses TRBV10-3 and TRBJ2-1; D might be TRBD2 (5 bases). CDR3 length equals 14 residues. Looked up from germline, CDR1 is ENHRY and CDR2 is SYGVKD. The ends were cut back, 2 bases at V and 0 bases at J, with 5 bases in the middle. CDR3 sequence (DNA): TGTGCCATCAGTGAGGGGAGCTCCTACAATGAGCAGTTCTTC. It translates to CAISEGSSYNEQFF.